These T cell receptor beta chains were read from a single sample in a study of metastatic and nonmetastatic thyroid tumors. Using MiXCR, TCRdb re-called clones from the PCR reads. The sample gives tens of thousands of clones, approximately 15% of which show up once; approximately 3% is in the top ten. Sequenced material: blood. Every receptor here comes from a female donor with papillary thyroid cancer or a benign thyroid nodule (not recorded which). Some clones in this sample may be carry-over from other donors' samples. Each CDR3 is given with its conserved first and last residue. The D gene is left open where the match is weak. A row's size may be missing; if present it is once, few, many or a size class.

>TRBJ2-5|-|11|many|TRBV20-1
TGCAGTGCTTGGGACCACGACTACCAGTACTTC
CSAWDHDYQYF
>TRBJ1-2|-|14|many|TRBV15
TGTGCCACCAGCAGAGATCTGGGGGTGAGTGGCTACACCTTC
CATSRDLGVSGYTF
>TRBJ1-1|-|13|many|TRBV30
TGTGCCTGGAGGGCAGGGAAGGGGACTGAAGCTTTCTTT
CAWRAGKGTEAFF
>TRBJ2-7|-|16|many|TRBV5-1
TGCGCCAGCAGCTTTGGGGGGTGGGGTAGCTCCTACGAGCAGTACTTC
CASSFGGWGSSYEQYF
>TRBJ2-3|-|14|many|TRBV4-1
TGCGCCAGCAGCCACGGACTTAGCACAGATACGCAGTATTTT
CASSHGLSTDTQYF
>TRBJ2-7|-|18|few|TRBV28
TGTGCCAGCAGTTCACAGCCGGTACTAGGAGACCTCAATTACGAGCAGTACTTC
CASSSQPVLGDLNYEQYF
>TRBJ1-5|-|12|many|TRBV12-3/TRBV12-4
TGTGCCAGCAGGAAAGACATTCAGCCCCAGCATTTT
CASRKDIQPQHF
>TRBJ2-7|-|14|many|TRBV29-1
TGCAGCGTTGAAATAGGCGCCACATCCTACGAGCAGTACTTC
CSVEIGATSYEQYF
>TRBJ2-7|TRBD1|15|many|TRBV6-6
TGTGCCAGCAGTTACCGGACAGGGAGTGCGTACGAGCAGTACTTC
CASSYRTGSAYEQYF
>TRBJ2-1|TRBD1|15|many|TRBV24-1
TGTGCCACCAGTGATTTAGGGACAGGGAGCAATGAGCAGTTCTTC
CATSDLGTGSNEQFF
>TRBJ1-6|-|15|few|TRBV6-5
TGTGCCAGCAGTTACGGCTGGACCTCTAGTTCACCCCTCCACTTT
CASSYGWTSSSPLHF
>TRBJ1-5|-|17|-|TRBV28
TGTGCCACTCAGCAGTTTATGCGCGGTGATGGCAATCAGCCCCAGCATTTT
CATQQFMRGDGNQPQHF
>TRBJ2-7|TRBD1|13|few|TRBV27
TGTGCCAGCAGATACGGACAGGGCTACGAGCAGTACTTC
CASRYGQGYEQYF
>TRBJ2-1|-|15|few|TRBV6-1
TGTGCCAGCCTATTTCCCTACAGCTCCTACAATGAGCAGTTCTTC
CASLFPYSSYNEQFF
>TRBJ2-7|TRBD2|15|many|TRBV6-1
TGTGCCAGCAGTGAAGAAGGACTAGCGGGGTACGAGCAGTACTTC
CASSEEGLAGYEQYF
>TRBJ1-5|TRBD1|16|few|TRBV28
TGTGCCAGCAGTCATTATGGAGACAGGGGCCGACAGCCCCAGCATTTT
CASSHYGDRGRQPQHF
>TRBJ2-5|-|15|-|TRBV4-1
TGCGCCAGCAGCCAAGAAAAAGCAGGCCAGGAGACCCAGTACTTC
CASSQEKAGQETQYF
>TRBJ2-7|-|15|few|TRBV28
TGTGCCAGCAGTTTATTTTTAGGGGGGCCCTACGAGAAGTGCTTC
CASSLFLGGPYEKCF
>TRBJ1-6|TRBD1|16|medium-sized|TRBV27
TGTGCCAGCAGTTTATACGGACAGGGGGTTAGTTCACCCCTCCACTTT
CASSLYGQGVSSPLHF
>TRBJ2-3|-|13|many|TRBV20-1
TGCAGTGCCTCCCGGGGCCCCCACGATACGCAGTATTTT
CSASRGPHDTQYF
>TRBJ2-7|-|14|many|TRBV28
TGTGCCAGCAGTTTACCCCAGGGGTTTGGCGAGCAGTACTTC
CASSLPQGFGEQYF
>TRBJ1-1|-|16|-|TRBV27
TGTGCTAGCAGTTTAGACGTATATGTTGTGAACACTGAAGCTTTCTTT
CASSLDVYVVNTEAFF
>TRBJ2-5|-|14|many|TRBV7-9
TGTGCCAGCAGCTTGTGGGGTAGGGAAGAGACCCAGTACTTC
CASSLWGREETQYF
>TRBJ2-5|-|15|many|TRBV19
TGTGCCAGTAGTCCGACGGGACTCTCCCAAGAGACCCAGTACTTC
CASSPTGLSQETQYF
>TRBJ1-3|TRBD1|15|many|TRBV2
TGTGCCAGCAGGACAGGGGTCTTCTCTGGAAACACCATATATTTT
CASRTGVFSGNTIYF
>TRBJ2-7|TRBD2|14|many|TRBV7-3
TGTGCCAGCAGCCCTTCCAGCGGGGACTACGAGCAGTACTTC
CASSPSSGDYEQYF
>TRBJ2-3|-|15|-|TRBV2
TGTGCCAGCAGTGGAAGAACTACTAGCACAGATACGCAGTATTTT
CASSGRTTSTDTQYF
>TRBJ2-1|TRBD1|15|many|TRBV24-1
TGTGCCACCAGTGATTGGGGGACAGGTACGGATGAGCAGTTCTTC
CATSDWGTGTDEQFF
>TRBJ2-7|-|11|few|TRBV28
TGTGCCATCAGTCTCAGTGCTGAGCAGTACTTC
CAISLSAEQYF
>TRBJ1-2|-|10|many|TRBV20-1
TGCAGTGCTCCCAATGTAGGCTACACCTTC
CSAPNVGYTF
>TRBJ2-1|TRBD2|15|many|TRBV20-1
TGCAGTGCTCTCAAACTAGCGGGAGGGCCCAATGAGCAGTTCTTC
CSALKLAGGPNEQFF
>TRBJ2-2|TRBD2|19|many|TRBV9
TGTGCCAGCAGCGTAGGTAGGTGTAGCGGGAGGGCCGAGGGCGGGGAGCTGTTTTTT
CASSVGRCSGRAEGGELFF
>TRBJ2-5|TRBD2|14|many|TRBV20-1
TGCAGTGCTATCGCAACGGGAGGCTCGGAGACCCAGTACTTC
CSAIATGGSETQYF
>TRBJ1-3|TRBD1|14|many|TRBV12-3/TRBV12-4
TGTGCCAGCCACGACAGGGACCCTGGAAACACCATATATTTT
CASHDRDPGNTIYF
>TRBJ2-1|TRBD2|16|-|TRBV19
TGTGCCAGTAGTATCCAAGCGGGGGGATCCTACAATGAGCAGTTCTTC
CASSIQAGGSYNEQFF
>TRBJ2-2|TRBD2|17|many|TRBV6-1
TGTGCCAGCAGGGGTCGTAAGGGACTAGCGAGAACCGGGGAGCTGTTTTTT
CASRGRKGLARTGELFF
>TRBJ2-2|-|14|once|TRBV20-1
TGCAGTGCTGCTATCTCGATGACCACCGGGGAGCTGTTTTTT
CSAAISMTTGELFF
>TRBJ1-2|-|13|-|TRBV6-1
TGTGCCGGCAAGCATGATGGTACGGCTTACTACACCTTC
CAGKHDGTAYYTF
>TRBJ2-7|TRBD2|15|few|TRBV2
TGTTCCAGCAGTGAATCCCCTGCGGGAGGTGACGAGCAGTACTTC
CSSSESPAGGDEQYF
>TRBJ1-1|-|15|many|TRBV29-1
TGCAGCGTTGAAGGAGACTTCGACATGAACACTGAAGCTTTCTTT
CSVEGDFDMNTEAFF
>TRBJ2-3|TRBD2|18|many|TRBV19
TGTGCCAGTAGTCCGTGGCCCGATCTAGCGGGCCGCACAGATACGCAGTATTTT
CASSPWPDLAGRTDTQYF
>TRBJ1-4|-|18|many|TRBV7-3
TGTGCCAGCAGCTTTCAAGGGCGACGGGGGTGGGGTAATGAAAAACCGTTTTTT
CASSFQGRRGWGNEKPFF
>TRBJ1-5|TRBD1|13|-|TRBV20-1
TGCAGTGTCCAACAGGGGGTAAGTCAGCCCCAGCATTTT
CSVQQGVSQPQHF